This is a list of T cell receptor beta chains from one sample in a study of shared clonotypes between healthy human individuals. The table came from immunoSEQ multiplex PCR; TCRdb's copy has only in-frame clones and leaves some out. The table lists fewer than 2.5 million clones, more than 85% of them singletons. The sequenced sample was naive CD4+ T cells from PBMCs. These receptor sequences come from a man younger than 30 in good health. Some clones in this sample may be carry-over from other donors' samples. The CDR3 runs from the conserved cysteine through the conserved F or W. The order of the fields is V gene, J gene, CDR3 protein.

TRBV7-9,TRBJ2-6,CASSSGLPSGANVLTF
TRBV28,TRBJ2-1,CASSPRLAGYNEQFF
TRBV19,TRBJ1-5,CASSKDRGSGPQHF
TRBV7-8,TRBJ2-3,CASSGLSLIYEYF
TRBV19,TRBJ2-2,CASSLVGQNTGELFF
TRBV4-3,TRBJ1-4,CASSQGEKLFF
TRBV10-1,TRBJ2-2,CASSGQHTGELFF
TRBV29-1,TRBJ2-5,CSAQKDRRYETQYF
TRBV2,TRBJ2-5,CASSPFTSGGALQDF
TRBV19,TRBJ1-3,CASSTTPARGAGDTIYF
TRBV6-5,TRBJ1-1,CASSATPNTEAFF
TRBV7-7,TRBJ2-3,CASSLGADSRTDTQYF
TRBV6-1,TRBJ1-1,CASSWTEAFF
TRBV19,TRBJ2-3,CASSIDPGPDVYTDTQYF
TRBV5-4,TRBJ1-5,CASSLSPTGPQHF
TRBV19,TRBJ2-6,CASTPGPGQGANVLTF
TRBV5-6,TRBJ2-5,CASSLVGQKNQETQYF